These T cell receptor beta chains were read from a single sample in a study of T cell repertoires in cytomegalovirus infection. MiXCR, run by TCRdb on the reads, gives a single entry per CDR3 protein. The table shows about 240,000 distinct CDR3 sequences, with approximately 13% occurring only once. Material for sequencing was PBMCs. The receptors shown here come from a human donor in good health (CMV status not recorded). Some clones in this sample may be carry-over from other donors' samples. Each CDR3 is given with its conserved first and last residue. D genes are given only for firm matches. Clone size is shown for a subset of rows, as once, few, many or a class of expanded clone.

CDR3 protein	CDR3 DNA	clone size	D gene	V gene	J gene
CSGIPGQGADTQYF	TGCAGCGGTATCCCGGGACAGGGGGCAGATACGCAGTATTTT	few	TRBD1	TRBV29-1	TRBJ2-3
CASSEYGVQETQYF	TGTGCCAGCAGCGAGTACGGGGTACAAGAGACCCAGTACTTC	-	-	TRBV7-6	TRBJ2-5
CASSGTSPHNEQFF	TGTGCCAGCAGCGGGACTAGCCCACACAATGAGCAGTTCTTC	few	TRBD2	TRBV5-4	TRBJ2-1
CASSYPPGTGYSEQFF	TGTGCCAGCAGTTACCCCCCCGGGACTGGCTACAGTGAGCAGTTCTTC	many	-	TRBV7-2	TRBJ2-1
CASRGIATNEKLFF	TGTGCCAGCAGGGGGATTGCAACTAATGAAAAACTGTTTTTT	many	-	TRBV7-2	TRBJ1-4
CASSLGGPSTGELFF	TGTGCCAGTAGTCTTGGGGGGCCCTCGACCGGGGAGCTGTTTTTT	few	-	TRBV19	TRBJ2-2
CSVMSNTEAFF	TGCAGCGTTATGTCGAACACTGAAGCTTTCTTT	-	-	TRBV29-1	TRBJ1-1
CASARLANNEQFF	TGTGCCAGCGCCCGGCTAGCGAACAATGAGCAGTTCTTC	many	-	TRBV7-2	TRBJ2-1
CATARTSSYEQYF	TGTGCCACAGCCAGGACGTCTTCCTACGAGCAGTACTTC	-	-	TRBV19	TRBJ2-7
CSADGDYGYTF	TGCAGTGCGGATGGAGACTATGGCTACACCTTC	few	-	TRBV20-1	TRBJ1-2
CASSLAKNTGELFF	TGTGCCAGCAGCTTAGCGAAGAACACCGGGGAGCTGTTTTTT	many	-	TRBV7-6	TRBJ2-2
CASSPTGVSTDTQYF	TGTGCCAGCAGTCCCACAGGGGTTAGCACAGATACGCAGTATTTT	many	TRBD1	TRBV28	TRBJ2-3
CASGGNGPPYEQYF	TGTGCCAGCGGTGGAAACGGGCCGCCCTACGAGCAGTACTTC	many	-	TRBV25-1	TRBJ2-7
CSAFSGRGNEQFF	TGCAGTGCTTTTAGCGGGAGGGGGAATGAGCAGTTCTTC	-	TRBD2	TRBV20-1	TRBJ2-1